This T cell receptor (beta chain) was recovered during a study of blood T cell repertoires in COVID-19. The method was immunoSEQ multiplex PCR; TCRdb's version includes in-frame clones alone and lacks a portion of them. The sample includes 60,000 or so clones, 74% of them seen just once. With 7 bases clipped from V and 5 bases from J, the junction kept 10 bases outside the gene matches. This CDR3 has 15 residues. Germline assignment: CDR1 MNHEY and CDR2 SVGAGI. The sequence came from a woman aged 80 or over with acute or convalescent COVID-19. Sequencing was performed on peripheral blood. The chain carries TRBV6-5 and TRBJ2-3; 9 bases line up with TRBD2. CDR3 protein: CASTSSGSGGDTQYF. CDR3 coding DNA: TGTGCCAGCACTAGTAGCGGGAGTGGGGGAGATACGCAGTATTTT.